This entry describes one T cell receptor beta chain. Its antigen is not known. The data stem from a study of T cell responses to AZD1222 COVID-19 vaccine. Trimming removed 5 bases from V and 3 bases from J; junction bases left unmatched: 9. Germline V gene lookup returns CDR1 MNHNY and CDR2 SVGAGI (reference sequence). The CDR3 extends over 16 amino acids. Method: immunoSEQ multiplex PCR; TCRdb's copy keeps in-frame clones and lacks some. The sample has some 130,000 clones, approximately 91% seen once; the top ten hold about 1.1%. Analyses pooled second doses at about 4 or about 12 weeks. Study outcomes and limitations: Only after the peak T cell response were repertoires sampled. In the spike-specific TCR repertoire, nearly half reportedly target unmutated variant regions. Donors skewed white British and female; clonal diversity was possibly underestimated.

This specimen consisted of peripheral blood, obtained 28 days after the second AZD1222 dose. The sequence derives from an adult who received the AZD1222 COVID-19 vaccine. This chain uses TRBV6-6 with TRBJ1-5, with TRBD1 matching over 8 bases. This CDR3 reads CASSARDRSFNQPQHF. The CDR3 bases are TGTGCCAGCAGTGCCCGGGACAGGTCTTTCAATCAGCCCCAGCATTTT.